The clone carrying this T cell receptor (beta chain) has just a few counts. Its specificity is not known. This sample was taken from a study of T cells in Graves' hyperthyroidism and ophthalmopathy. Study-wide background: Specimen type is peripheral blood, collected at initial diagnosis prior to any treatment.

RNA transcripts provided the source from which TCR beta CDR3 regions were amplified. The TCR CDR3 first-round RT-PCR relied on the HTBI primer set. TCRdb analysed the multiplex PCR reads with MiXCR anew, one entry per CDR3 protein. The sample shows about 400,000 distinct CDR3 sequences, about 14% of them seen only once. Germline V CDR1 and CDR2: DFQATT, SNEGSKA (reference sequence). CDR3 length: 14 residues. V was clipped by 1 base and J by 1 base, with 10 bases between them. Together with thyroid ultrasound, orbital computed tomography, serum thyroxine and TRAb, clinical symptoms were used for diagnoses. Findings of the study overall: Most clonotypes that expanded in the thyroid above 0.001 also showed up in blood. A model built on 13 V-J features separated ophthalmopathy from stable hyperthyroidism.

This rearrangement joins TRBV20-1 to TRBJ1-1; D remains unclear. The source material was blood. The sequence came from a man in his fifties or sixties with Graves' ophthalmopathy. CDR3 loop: CSARVAGANTEAFF. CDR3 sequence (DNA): TGCAGTGCTAGAGTGGCCGGTGCGAACACTGAAGCTTTCTTT.